Below are 26 T cell receptor beta chains sequenced from a single sample in a study of blood T cell repertoires in COVID-19. This table comes from immunoSEQ multiplex PCR, and its TCRdb copy is limited to in-frame clones, with some not included. This table has about 62,000 clones, 85% to 90% appearing once. Sequenced input: peripheral blood. The receptors come from a man aged 70 or older with acute or convalescent COVID-19.

This clone was found a few times. The rearrangement links TRBV10-3 to TRBJ1-5; D is possibly TRBD1 (5 bases). The V end lost 3 bases, the J end lost 3 bases, and 9 bases lay between the germline ends. The CDR3 contains 14 residues. Germline V gene lookup returns CDR1 ENHRY and CDR2 SYGVKD. Here the CDR3 reads CAISDTDNNQPQHF. CDR3 coding DNA: TGTGCCATCAGTGACACGGACAACAATCAGCCCCAGCATTTT.

V is TRBV3-1 (or the pseudogene TRBV3-2) and J is TRBJ1-1; D is possibly TRBD1 (5 bases). CDR1 is LGHDT and CDR2 is YNNKEL in the germline V gene (reference sequence). The CDR3 contains 13 residues. V shed 0 bases and J shed 5 bases, with 7 bases lying between them. This CDR3 reads CASSQEGRTEAFF. CDR3 nucleotide sequence: TGTGCCAGCAGCCAAGAGGGGCGAACTGAAGCTTTCTTT.

The CDR3 is CASSIIAQGVNTEAFF. The DNA for the CDR3 is TGTGCCAGCAGCATTATAGCTCAGGGTGTGAACACTGAAGCTTTCTTT. The V call is TRBV21-1, the J call TRBJ1-1; the table gives TRBD1 as D, unverified against the DNA. TRBV21-1 is a listed pseudogene. The CDR3 is made up of 16 amino acids.

CDR3 residues: CASSLTQGSTQYF. The CDR3 bases are TGTGCCAGCAGTTTGACCCAGGGCAGTACGCAGTATTTT. This chain links TRBV28 with TRBJ2-3, with a tentative D call TRBD1 (5 bases). The CDR3 totals 13 residues. V was pared by 3 bases and J by 8 bases, with 12 bases between. The germline V gene has CDR1 MDHEN and CDR2 SYDVKM.

This clone has only one observation. The V call is TRBV5-1, the J call TRBJ2-7; D remains ambiguous. CDR1 is SGHRS and CDR2 is YFSETQ in the germline V gene. The CDR3 consists of 16 residues. The V end lost 2 bases, the J end lost 4 bases, and 19 bases lay between the germline ends. This CDR3 is CASSLRVSLLHYEQYF. The CDR3 nucleotides read TGCGCCAGCAGCTTACGGGTCTCACTATTGCATTACGAGCAGTACTTC.

This sequence joins TRBV19 and TRBJ2-3; 12 positions match TRBD2. The length of the CDR3 is 14 residues. CDR1 is LNHDA and CDR2 is SQIVND in the germline V gene (reference sequence). The V and J ends lost 5 bases and 8 bases, in that order; junction bases with no gene match: 5. CDR3 nucleotide sequence: TGTGCCAGTAGTGGGGGACTAGCGGGTTTTACGCAGTATTTT. Protein: CASSGGLAGFTQYF.

V and J are TRBV7-2 and TRBJ1-6, with D uncertain. Trimming took 2 bases from V and 8 from J, leaving 13 bases between them. The CDR3 loop spans 15 amino acids. Germline CDR1 and CDR2: SGHTA and FQGNSA. CDR3 in DNA: TGTGCCAGCAGCTTAAAGCTCAGGAAATATTCACCCCTCCACTTT. This translates into CASSLKLRKYSPLHF.

This chain uses TRBV11-3 with TRBJ2-4; 11 bases match TRBD2. This CDR3 contains 16 residues. The V gene end was trimmed by 1 base and the J gene end by 8 bases; junction bases not matched to a gene: 7. Germline-derived CDR1 and CDR2 are SGHNT and YENEEA. The CDR3: CASSLGTSGGLDIQYF. In DNA form, the CDR3 reads TGTGCCAGCAGCTTAGGTACTAGCGGGGGTTTGGACATTCAGTACTTC.

The genes are TRBV10-1 and TRBJ1-3; tentative D call: TRBD1 (5 bases). Trimming took 5 bases from V and 0 from J, leaving 11 bases between them. This CDR3 has 15 amino acids. Germline CDR1 and CDR2: WNHNN and SYGVQD (reference sequence). The CDR3 DNA sequence: TGCGCCAGCAGTTCCGACAGTTACTCTGGAAACACCATATATTTT. Protein product: CASSSDSYSGNTIYF.

V is TRBV11-1 and J is TRBJ1-1; D remains ambiguous. The CDR3 covers 15 residues. Between the trimmed V and J ends, which lost 8 bases and 4 bases, there was a span of 20 bases. From germline, CDR1 is SGHAT and CDR2 FQDESV (reference sequence). The CDR3 DNA is TGTGCCAGCTCGGGGAGTGGCGGGCGGCCCACTGAAGCTTTCTTT. The encoded protein is CASSGSGGRPTEAFF. Full variable domain (remainder filled in from reference TRBV11-1 and TRBJ1-1): EAEVAQSPRYKITEKSQAVAFWCDPISGHATLYWYRQILGQGPELLVQFQDESVVDDSQLPKDRFSAERLKGVDSTLKIQPAELGDSAMYLCASSGSGGRPTEAFFGQGTRLTVV.

This chain uses TRBV2 with TRBJ2-7, with D maybe TRBD2 (6 bases). Germline-derived CDR1 and CDR2 are SNHLY and FYNNEI. V was trimmed by 3 bases and J by 0 bases, leaving 12 bases between them. CDR3 length: 15 amino acids. CDR3 bases: TGTGCCAGCAGTGACAGCGGGTCGATCTCCTACGAGCAGTACTTC. The encoded protein is CASSDSGSISYEQYF.

The chain is built from TRBV29-1 and TRBJ2-5; 13 bases are a match to TRBD2. Trimming cost V 6 bases and J 2 bases; bases outside gene matches: 9. The V gene's germline CDR1 is SQVTM and CDR2 ANQGSEA. The CDR3 is made up of 16 amino acids. DNA of the CDR3: TGCAGCGTGGGCCGACTAGCGGGAGGTTGGCAAGAGACCCAGTACTTC. Translation gives CSVGRLAGGWQETQYF.

DNA for the CDR3: TGTGCCAGCAGCCAAGGGTCCCCAGGGCCCCAGTACTTC. This encodes CASSQGSPGPQYF. The genes are TRBV3-1 (or the pseudogene TRBV3-2) and TRBJ2-7; possibly TRBD1 for D (5 bases). The CDR3 has 13 amino acids. The germline V gene has CDR1 LGHDT and CDR2 YNNKEL (reference sequence). V lost 1 base to trimming and J lost 10 bases, with 14 bases between them.

J is TRBJ2-5 and V is TRBV19; TRBD2 might be the D (5 bases). The CDR3 is 12 amino acids. V was pared by 7 bases and J by 8 bases, with 14 bases between. Looked up from germline, CDR1 is LNHDA and CDR2 is SQIVND (reference sequence). The CDR3 DNA sequence: TGTGCCAGTAATACGGGGATCGGAACCCAGTACTTC. The encoded protein is CASNTGIGTQYF.

The chain couples TRBV7-2 to TRBJ1-5, with 7 bases matching TRBD1. There are 15 residues in the CDR3. V lost 5 bases, J lost 6 bases, and 10 bases stayed unmatched. Per the germline V gene, CDR1 is SGHTA and CDR2 is FQGNSA. For the CDR3, the DNA is TGTGCCAGCAGCCAGCCGACAGGGTTGAGTCAGCCCCAGCATTTT. Amino acid sequence: CASSQPTGLSQPQHF.

This sequence joins TRBV18 and TRBJ1-1, with 7 bases aligning to TRBD1. J lost 6 bases, V lost 5 bases, and 15 bases had no gene match. The CDR3 length is 16 residues. Germline V gives CDR1 KGHSH, CDR2 LQKENI. CDR3 protein: CASSSEQGLNGAEAFF. The CDR3 region has the DNA TGTGCCAGCTCATCTGAACAGGGGTTAAATGGTGCTGAAGCTTTCTTT.

J is TRBJ2-2 and V is TRBV5-1; the D gene is possibly TRBD1 (5 bases). Trimming left V 0 bases short and J 6 bases short, with 9 bases between. CDR1 is SGHRS and CDR2 is YFSETQ in the germline V gene. The CDR3 sequence is 14 residues long. DNA of the CDR3: TGCGCCAGCAGCTTGGTGACAGTTCCCGGGGAGCTGTTTTTT. As protein: CASSLVTVPGELFF.

This sequence joins TRBV9 and TRBJ2-4; the D gene is possibly TRBD2 (5 bases). Between the trimmed V and J ends, which lost 4 bases and 3 bases, there was a span of 23 bases. CDR1 is SGDLS and CDR2 is YYNGEE in the germline V gene. The CDR3 totals 18 residues. The CDR3 here is CASSPQRTDSTHKNIQYF. The CDR3 DNA follows: TGTGCCAGCAGCCCCCAACGAACGGACTCAACTCACAAAAACATTCAGTACTTC.

This clone was recorded a few times. The V and J genes are TRBV11-2 and TRBJ1-6; a weak D match, TRBD1 (6 bases). Trimming shortened V by 7 bases and J by 10 bases, and 17 bases separated the two germline ends. This CDR3 is 14 amino acids long. Germline V lookup: CDR1 SGHAT, CDR2 FQNNGV. This chain's CDR3 is CASTGGRGFSPLHF. The CDR3, as DNA: TGTGCCAGCACCGGCGGCAGGGGTTTCTCACCCCTCCACTTT. Full variable domain (missing parts from reference TRBV11-2 and TRBJ1-6): EAGVAQSPRYKIIEKRQSVAFWCNPISGHATLYWYQQILGQGPKLLIQFQNNGVVDDSQLPKDRFSAERLKGVDSTLKIQPAKLEDSAVYLCASTGGRGFSPLHFGNGTRLTVT.

This clone was recorded a few times. The sample carries other DNA sequences with the same CDR3. This chain uses TRBV19 with TRBJ1-2, with 8 bases fitting TRBD1. V lost 6 bases, J lost 6 bases, and 3 bases stayed unmatched. The CDR3 has 12 amino acids. The V gene's germline CDR1 is LNHDA and CDR2 SQIVND (reference sequence). Here the CDR3 DNA reads TGTGCCAGTAGGGACAGGGACGATGGCTACACCTTC. Translated: CASRDRDDGYTF.

The chain links TRBV27 to TRBJ1-1, with D perhaps TRBD1 (5 bases). Trimming left V 5 bases short and J 11 bases short, with 18 bases between. The CDR3 sequence is 13 residues long. Germline V CDR1 and CDR2: MNHEY, SMNVEV (reference sequence). The CDR3 DNA reads TGTGCCAGCAGTCCGGGTTGGAGGGGACGGGCTTTCTTT. Protein product: CASSPGWRGRAFF.

The chain is built from TRBV6-5 and TRBJ1-2; D unresolved. V lost 7 bases to trimming and J lost 8 bases, with 14 bases between them. This CDR3 is 12 amino acids long. Germline V gene lookup returns CDR1 MNHEY and CDR2 SVGAGI. CDR3 in amino acids: CASILDSLGYTF. In DNA, the CDR3 is TGTGCCAGCATCCTGGACTCCCTCGGCTACACCTTC.

The chain links TRBV4-1 to TRBJ2-5, with a possible D match to TRBD2 (6 bases). V was cut by 0 bases and J by 4 bases, with 15 bases left in between. Germline-derived CDR1 and CDR2 are MGHRA and YSYEKL. This CDR3 region has 16 residues. In DNA form, the CDR3 reads TGCGCCAGCAGCCAAGATGGTGGAGGGCCTCCAGAGACCCAGTACTTC. Translated: CASSQDGGGPPETQYF.

This chain uses TRBV6-5 with TRBJ2-5, with TRBD2 identical over 9 bases. Per the germline V gene, CDR1 is MNHEY and CDR2 is SVGAGI. J lost 5 bases, V lost 7 bases, and 8 bases had no gene match. The CDR3 consists of 14 residues. The CDR3, as DNA: TGTGCCAGCATTGGCGGGAGGGCCGGGGAGACCCAGTACTTC. This translates into CASIGGRAGETQYF.

The genes are TRBV4-1 and TRBJ2-7, with 8 bases fitting TRBD1. Germline CDR1 is MGHRA and CDR2 is YSYEKL. V lost 0 bases and J lost 1; bases outside the gene matches: 11. The CDR3 totals 18 residues. CDR3 region: CASSQDSRRGQGSYEQYF. CDR3 in DNA: TGCGCCAGCAGCCAAGATTCTAGGCGAGGACAGGGATCCTACGAGCAGTACTTC.

The chain is built from TRBV6-5 and TRBJ2-1; 13 positions agree with TRBD2. J was trimmed by 11 bases and V by 6 bases; bases with no gene match: 4. Germline V gives CDR1 MNHEY, CDR2 SVGAGI. The CDR3 totals 13 residues. The CDR3 DNA sequence: TGTGCCAGCAGACTAGCGGGGGGGGACCAGCAGTTCTTC. It translates to CASRLAGGDQQFF.